The clone carrying this T cell receptor beta chain was recorded only once. As originally analysed: How many nucleated cells were present was estimated from reference gene primer amplification. Here immunoSEQ multiplex PCR was the method, and the copy in TCRdb shows in-frame clones only, minus some. For V, J and clone size, that table is used; D and trimming come from the DNA. This sample yields about 250,000 clones, of which roughly nine tenths are seen a single time; around 3% belongs to the top ten. These data come from a study of blood T cell repertoires in COVID-19. Study context: There were acute and convalescent COVID-19 samples, and they came from the United States, Italy and Spain.

V lost 2 bases and J lost 7; bases outside the gene matches: 5. The CDR3 consists of 14 residues. Germline V gene lookup returns CDR1 MGHDK and CDR2 SYGVNS. The chain links TRBV25-1 to TRBJ2-7; 10 bases are shared with TRBD2. The sample was peripheral blood. The receptor's source is a man aged 18 to 29 with active or convalescent COVID-19. The DNA of the CDR3 is TGTGCCAGCAGTGAACTAGCGGGAGCTCGTGAGCAGTACTTC. It codes for CASSELAGAREQYF.